The 18 T cell receptor beta chains below were found in one sample sequenced in a study of cytomegalovirus exposure and HLA in healthy donors. Amplification used 60 Vbeta primers and 13 Jbeta primers. Assay: immunoSEQ multiplex PCR; the TCRdb copy retains only in-frame clones and omits some. Of roughly 180,000 clones listed, over 70% are singletons. Sequenced material: PBMCs. These TCRs come from a woman under 40 in good health and CMV-seropositive.

The chain links TRBV25-1 to TRBJ2-6; 7 bases are shared with TRBD2. Unmatched junction bases numbered 8, after V lost 4 bases and J lost 2 bases. The CDR3 runs to 17 residues. Germline CDR1 MGHDK, CDR2 SYGVNS. This CDR3 reads CASSALGGEPGANVLTF. The CDR3 coding sequence is TGTGCCAGCAGTGCCTTGGGAGGGGAACCTGGGGCCAACGTCCTGACTTTC.

CDR3 region: CASSEVRTGQGPEAFF. The CDR3 region has the DNA TGTGCCAGCAGTGAAGTCCGGACAGGGCAGGGCCCTGAAGCTTTCTTT. The rearrangement joins TRBV25-1 to TRBJ1-1, with 8 bases identical to TRBD1. CDR3 length: 16 residues. CDR1 MGHDK and CDR2 SYGVNS come from the germline V gene. Germline trimming cut 2 bases from V and 6 bases from J; bases unmatched to any gene: 11.

The rearrangement joins TRBV30 to TRBJ1-2, with 7 bases identical to TRBD1. Germline V gene lookup returns CDR1 GTSNPN and CDR2 SVGIG (reference sequence). The CDR3 covers 12 residues. The junction had 3 bases not matched to a gene; V was cut back by 0 bases and J by 8 bases. The CDR3 coding sequence is TGTGCCTGGAGTGTCCACAGGGGAGGCTACACCTTC. It codes for CAWSVHRGGYTF.

CDR3 residues: CASRGQGVYQPQHF. CDR3 nucleotide sequence: TGTGCCAGCAGGGGACAGGGGGTTTATCAGCCCCAGCATTTT. The chain employs TRBV6-1 and TRBJ1-5; 11 bases are shared with TRBD1. The trim removed 6 bases at V and 5 bases at J, leaving 3 bases unmatched. The CDR3 contains 14 residues. Germline lookup yields CDR1 MNHNS and CDR2 SASEGT.

The rearrangement uses TRBV5-1 and TRBJ2-5; 7 nucleotides match TRBD1. V shed 3 bases, J shed 5 bases, and the junction held 7 bases outside the gene matches. Germline V gives CDR1 SGHRS, CDR2 YFSETQ. This CDR3 region has 14 residues. The CDR3 protein is CASSSGTVRETQYF. CDR3 DNA: TGCGCCAGCAGCTCCGGGACAGTAAGGGAGACCCAGTACTTC.

J is TRBJ2-2 and V is TRBV21-1; the table assigns TRBD1, which was not confirmed against the DNA. TRBV21-1 is an annotated pseudogene. The CDR3 covers 17 residues. The CDR3 DNA sequence: TGTGCCAGCAGCAAACGTGCGGGCAGGGGGGACACCGGGGAGCTGTTTTTT. This codes for CASSKRAGRGDTGELFF.

The chain is built from TRBV5-1 and TRBJ2-7; TRBD2 agrees at 11 bases. CDR1 and CDR2 from the germline V gene are SGHRS and YFSETQ. V lost 4 bases to trimming and J lost 5 bases; unmatched junction nucleotides: 5. The CDR3 runs to 14 residues. The DNA for the CDR3 is TGCGCCAGCAGCACGGGACTAGCGGCCCACGAGCAGTACTTC. It specifies CASSTGLAAHEQYF. The full variable domain, with the rest looked up from reference TRBV5-1 and TRBJ2-7, is KAGVTQTPRYLIKTRGQQVTLSCSPISGHRSVSWYQQTPGQGLQFLFEYFSETQRNKGNFPGRFSGRQFSNSRSEMNVSTLELGDSALYLCASSTGLAAHEQYFGPGTRLTVT.

This clone has just a few counts. The chain recombines TRBV30 with TRBJ1-1, with D possibly being TRBD1 (5 bases). CDR1 and CDR2 from the germline V gene are GTSNPN and SVGIG (reference sequence). V dropped 0 bases and J dropped 0 bases, with 11 bases sitting between them. This CDR3 has 15 amino acids. The CDR3 here is CAWSVLDRVNTEAFF. CDR3 bases: TGTGCCTGGAGTGTATTAGACAGAGTGAACACTGAAGCTTTCTTT.

V gene TRBV15 combines with J gene TRBJ2-3, with TRBD1 as a possible D gene (5 bases). Germline loops: CDR1 LNHNV, CDR2 YYDKDF (reference sequence). This CDR3 has 17 amino acids. V lost 5 bases, J lost 0 bases, and 18 bases lay in between. DNA of the CDR3: TGTGCCACCAGCGGTTTGTCCAGGGTTCCTAGCACAGATACGCAGTATTTT. It encodes CATSGLSRVPSTDTQYF.

The chain is built from TRBV6-4 and TRBJ2-7; 7 bases agree with TRBD1. V lost 2 bases, J lost 1 base, and 8 bases stayed unmatched. CDR3 length equals 16 residues. CDR1 is MRHNA, CDR2 SNTAGT, per germline. The CDR3 is CASSDPGQVHSYEQYF. CDR3 nucleotide sequence: TGTGCCAGCAGTGACCCCGGACAGGTTCATTCCTACGAGCAGTACTTC.

This clone was picked up one time. CDR3 DNA sequence: TGTGCCAGCAGTCCACGGACTAGCGGCTACGAGCAGTACTTC. Protein product: CASSPRTSGYEQYF. This chain uses TRBV27 with TRBJ2-7, with 10 bases identical to TRBD2. With 5 bases clipped from V and 3 bases from J, the junction kept 4 bases outside the gene matches. Germline V gene lookup returns CDR1 MNHEY and CDR2 SMNVEV (reference sequence). This CDR3 has 14 residues.

CDR3 nucleotides: TGTGCCATCAGTGAGTCAGGCGGTTCCCTGGCCAAAAACATTCAGTACTTC. Amino acid sequence: CAISESGGSLAKNIQYF. The chain has TRBV10-3 and TRBJ2-4; D remains ambiguous. V was shortened by 0 bases and J by 1 base, with 13 bases between the two germline ends. The CDR3 consists of 17 residues. The germline gives CDR1 ENHRY, CDR2 SYGVKD.

The genes are TRBV5-1 and TRBJ1-1, with D possibly being TRBD1 (6 bases). This CDR3 contains 13 residues. The germline gives CDR1 SGHRS, CDR2 YFSETQ. Trimming pared 2 bases from V and 7 bases from J, leaving 12 bases between. Here the CDR3 DNA reads TGCGCCAGCAGCTTTCGGGGGGCAGATGAAGCTTTCTTT. It translates to CASSFRGADEAFF.

V usage is TRBV21-1 and J usage is TRBJ2-7; the D call TRBD1 from the table was never checked on the DNA. TRBV21-1 is an annotated pseudogene. There are 15 residues in the CDR3. CDR3 nucleotide sequence: TGTGCCAGCAGCAAAGTACGCAGGGGGTTCTACGAGCAGTACTTC. It codes for CASSKVRRGFYEQYF.

V usage is TRBV27 and J usage is TRBJ2-7; 9 nucleotides agree with TRBD2. Germline-derived CDR1 and CDR2 are MNHEY and SMNVEV (reference sequence). The CDR3 runs 14 residues. V was clipped by 2 bases and J by 4 bases; unmatched bases: 3. The CDR3 protein is CASSLAGGKYEQYF. CDR3 DNA sequence: TGTGCCAGCAGTTTAGCGGGAGGGAAGTACGAGCAGTACTTC.

The V call is TRBV4-3, the J call TRBJ2-3; possibly TRBD1 for D (6 bases). Trimming cost V 1 base and J 1 base, with 12 bases left between them. CDR3 length: 16 residues. Germline CDR1 and CDR2: LGHNA and YSLEER. The CDR3 here is CASSQVVAGGTDTQYF. The CDR3, as DNA: TGCGCCAGCAGCCAAGTCGTGGCAGGGGGCACAGATACGCAGTATTTT.

This clone showed up just once. The CDR3 nucleotides read TGCGCCAGCAGCCCACGGGCAGGGAAGTCCTACGAGCAGTACTTC. It specifies CASSPRAGKSYEQYF. The rearrangement links TRBV4-1 to TRBJ2-7; a possible D gene is TRBD1 (5 bases). CDR1 and CDR2 from the germline V gene are MGHRA and YSYEKL. The CDR3 consists of 15 residues. V was cut by 4 bases and J by 1 base, with 14 bases left in between.

The V and J genes are TRBV10-2 and TRBJ2-1; D is undetermined. CDR1 WSHSY and CDR2 SAAADI come from the germline V gene. The CDR3 is 15 amino acids. The ends were cut back, 0 bases at V and 0 bases at J, with 6 bases in the middle. CDR3 region: CASSESWSSYNEQFF. The DNA for the CDR3 is TGCGCCAGCAGTGAGTCTTGGAGCTCCTACAATGAGCAGTTCTTC.